This record looks at one TCR beta chain sequence and its context. This sample stems from a study of blood T cell repertoires in COVID-19. Across the whole study: Specimens from acute and convalescent COVID-19 originated in the United States, Italy and Spain.

Germline V gene lookup returns CDR1 SGHDT and CDR2 YYEEEE. This CDR3 is 15 amino acids long. Trimming shortened V by 2 bases and J by 2 bases, and 14 bases separated the two germline ends. The assay was immunoSEQ multiplex PCR, and TCRdb's table has in-frame clones only and misses some. The sample lists 150,000 to 200,000 clones, approximately 88% seen once, with around 13% in the top ten. Participants spanned ages about 18 to 90 years and resided in about 25 US areas. The receptor was derived from a woman aged 60-75 years who had recovered from COVID-19. Sequencing used PBMCs or T cells enriched from blood (not recorded which). The rearrangement links TRBV5-6 to TRBJ2-7; D perhaps matches TRBD2 (5 bases). The CDR3 bases are TGTGCCAGCAGCTTCAGCGGCGCACTTCCCTACGAGCAGTACTTC. Residues: CASSFSGALPYEQYF.